This T cell receptor (beta chain) was captured by sequencing in a study of tumor and adjacent non-tumor tissue in lung cancer. Points from the study as a whole: Shorter survival was associated with higher TCR diversity in tumors.

TCRbeta libraries were built with three rounds of nested PCR, modified from ARM-PCR. TCRdb itself ran the multiplex PCR reads through MiXCR, one entry per CDR3 protein. The table has 65,000 to 95,000 distinct CDR3 sequences, around two thirds seen once. RNA was extracted from bulk tissue without any cell sorting. Chemotherapy-naive patients with new lung cancer underwent thoracic surgery in China, August–late 2014. The CDR3 is 14 amino acids. V was cut by 3 bases and J by 4 bases, with 13 bases left in between. Per germline, CDR1 PRHDT and CDR2 FYEKMQ (reference sequence). With respect to this clonotype: Its antigen is currently unknown.

The chain is built from TRBV13 and TRBJ2-7, with a weak D call TRBD2 (6 bases). The source material was lung tumor tissue. This TCR was sampled from a woman in her seventies with non-small cell lung cancer. The CDR3 sequence: CASSFGRTSYEQYF. DNA for the CDR3: TGTGCCAGCAGCTTTGGGAGGACCTCGTACGAGCAGTACTTC.